The present T cell receptor beta chain was sequenced within a study of PD-1 blockade in classical Hodgkin lymphoma. Every single patient, without exception, relapsed after autologous stem cell transplantation, and brentuximab vedotin exposure varied. Between the trimmed V and J ends, which lost 2 bases and 2 bases, there was a span of 11 bases. The length of the CDR3 is 15 residues. Germline V gene lookup returns CDR1 SGHVS and CDR2 FQNEAQ. TCRdb's table, derived via immunoSEQ multiplex PCR, lists solely in-frame clones and lacks some. The data hold tens of thousands of clones, with 70% to 75% observed a single time.

The V call is TRBV7-8, the J call TRBJ2-3, with D possibly TRBD2 on 5 matching bases. Sequencing was performed on peripheral blood mononuclear cells (PBMCs), taken before the second cycle of nivolumab. This TCR derives from a human donor with classical Hodgkin lymphoma. DNA of the CDR3: TGTGCCAGCAGCTTAAGAGGGAGCGTCACAGATACGCAGTATTTT. This gives the protein CASSLRGSVTDTQYF.